This TCR beta chain was retrieved from a study of OX40 agonist ivuxolimab in advanced cancers. The CDR3 extends over 16 amino acids. The V end was cut by 7 bases, the J end by 8 bases, with 24 bases between. Looked up from germline, CDR1 is WSHSY and CDR2 is SAAADI. The table came from immunoSEQ multiplex PCR; TCRdb's copy has only in-frame clones and leaves some out. This sample has more than 45,000 clones, with roughly 84% found just once. Sequenced here: CD4+ or CD8+ T cells sorted from blood, sampled in a trial of the OX40 agonist ivuxolimab. This chain uses TRBV10-2 with TRBJ2-1; TRBD1 is a possible D gene (6 bases). This TCR was sampled from an adult with an advanced solid tumor such as melanoma, head and neck, liver or kidney cancer. The CDR3 bases are TGCGCCAGCACCATAAGACTGGGGGCTGCCCCCCATGAGCAGTTCTTC. Encoded protein: CASTIRLGAAPHEQFF.